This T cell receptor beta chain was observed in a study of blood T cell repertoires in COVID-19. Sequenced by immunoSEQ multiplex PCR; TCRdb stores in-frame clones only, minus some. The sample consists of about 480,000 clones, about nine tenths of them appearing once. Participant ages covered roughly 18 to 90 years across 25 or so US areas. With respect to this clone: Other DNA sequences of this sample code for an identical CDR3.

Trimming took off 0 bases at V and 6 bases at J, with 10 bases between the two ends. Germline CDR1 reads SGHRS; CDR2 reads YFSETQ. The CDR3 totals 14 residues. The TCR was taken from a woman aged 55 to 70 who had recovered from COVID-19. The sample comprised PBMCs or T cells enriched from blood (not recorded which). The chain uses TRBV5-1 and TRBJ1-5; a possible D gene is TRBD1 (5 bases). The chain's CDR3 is CASSLGQGGQPQHF. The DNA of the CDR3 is TGCGCCAGCAGCTTGGGGCAGGGAGGTCAGCCCCAGCATTTT.